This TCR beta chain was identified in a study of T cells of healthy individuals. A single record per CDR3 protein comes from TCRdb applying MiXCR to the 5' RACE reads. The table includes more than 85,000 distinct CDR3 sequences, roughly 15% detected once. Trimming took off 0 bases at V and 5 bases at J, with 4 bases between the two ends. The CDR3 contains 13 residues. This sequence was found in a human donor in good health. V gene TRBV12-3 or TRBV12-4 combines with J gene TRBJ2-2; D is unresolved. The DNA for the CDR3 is TGTGCCAGCAGTTTAGCTCAAACCGGGGAGCTGTTTTTT. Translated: CASSLAQTGELFF.